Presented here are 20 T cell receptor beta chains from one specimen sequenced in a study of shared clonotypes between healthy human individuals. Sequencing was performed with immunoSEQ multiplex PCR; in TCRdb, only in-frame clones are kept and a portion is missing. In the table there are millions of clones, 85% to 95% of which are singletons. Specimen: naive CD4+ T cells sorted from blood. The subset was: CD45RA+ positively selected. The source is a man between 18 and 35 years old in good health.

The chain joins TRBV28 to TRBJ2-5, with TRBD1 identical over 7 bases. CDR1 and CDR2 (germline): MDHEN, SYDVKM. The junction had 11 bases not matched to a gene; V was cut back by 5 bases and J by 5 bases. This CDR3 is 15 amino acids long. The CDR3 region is CASSRSGGFKETQYF. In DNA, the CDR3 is TGTGCCAGCAGTCGTTCAGGGGGATTCAAGGAGACCCAGTACTTC.

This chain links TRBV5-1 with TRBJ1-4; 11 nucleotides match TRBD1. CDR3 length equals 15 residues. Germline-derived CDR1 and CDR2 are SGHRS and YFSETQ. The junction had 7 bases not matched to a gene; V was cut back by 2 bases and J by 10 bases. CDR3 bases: TGCGCCAGCAGCTTAAAACCGGGACAGGGGGGAAAACTGTTTTTT. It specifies CASSLKPGQGGKLFF. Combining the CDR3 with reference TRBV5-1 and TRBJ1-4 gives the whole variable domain KAGVTQTPRYLIKTRGQQVTLSCSPISGHRSVSWYQQTPGQGLQFLFEYFSETQRNKGNFPGRFSGRQFSNSRSEMNVSTLELGDSALYLCASSLKPGQGGKLFFGSGTQLSVL.

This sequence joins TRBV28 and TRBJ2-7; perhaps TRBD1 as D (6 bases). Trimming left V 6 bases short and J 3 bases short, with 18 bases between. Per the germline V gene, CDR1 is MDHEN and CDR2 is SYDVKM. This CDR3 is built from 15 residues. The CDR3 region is CASSSWDTRSYEQYF. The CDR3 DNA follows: TGTGCCAGCAGCAGCTGGGACACCCGGAGCTACGAGCAGTACTTC. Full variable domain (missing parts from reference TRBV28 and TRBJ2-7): DVKVTQSSRYLVKRTGEKVFLECVQDMDHENMFWYRQDPGLGLRLIYFSYDVKMKEKGDIPEGYSVSREKKERFSLILESASTNQTSMYLCASSSWDTRSYEQYFGPGTRLTVT.

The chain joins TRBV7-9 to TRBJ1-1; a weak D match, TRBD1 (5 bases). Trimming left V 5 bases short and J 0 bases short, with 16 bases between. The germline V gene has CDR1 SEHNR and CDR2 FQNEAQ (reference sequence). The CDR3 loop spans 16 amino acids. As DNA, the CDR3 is TGTGCCAGCAGCCGTTGGAGGGGCGGGATGAACACTGAAGCTTTCTTT. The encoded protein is CASSRWRGGMNTEAFF.

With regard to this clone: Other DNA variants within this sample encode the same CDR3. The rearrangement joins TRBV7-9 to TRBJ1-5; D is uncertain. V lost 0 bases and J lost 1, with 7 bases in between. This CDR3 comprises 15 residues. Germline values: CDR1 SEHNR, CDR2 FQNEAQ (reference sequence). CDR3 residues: CASSLAGGSNQPQHF. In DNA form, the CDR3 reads TGTGCCAGCAGCTTAGCTGGCGGGAGCAATCAGCCCCAGCATTTT.

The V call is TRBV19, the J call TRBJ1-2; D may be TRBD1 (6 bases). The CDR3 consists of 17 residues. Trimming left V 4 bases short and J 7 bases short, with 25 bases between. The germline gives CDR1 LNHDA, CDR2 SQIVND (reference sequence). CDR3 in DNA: TGTGCCAGTAGTAGTACCGGGACAACACCCGGTCTATCTGGCTACACCTTC. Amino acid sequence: CASSSTGTTPGLSGYTF.

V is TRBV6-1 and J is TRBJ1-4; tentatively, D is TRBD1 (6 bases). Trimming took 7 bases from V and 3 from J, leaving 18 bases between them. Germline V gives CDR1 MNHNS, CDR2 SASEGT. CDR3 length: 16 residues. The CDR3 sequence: CASTDQGTYSNEKLFF. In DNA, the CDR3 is TGTGCCAGCACTGATCAGGGGACATACTCTAATGAAAAACTGTTTTTT.

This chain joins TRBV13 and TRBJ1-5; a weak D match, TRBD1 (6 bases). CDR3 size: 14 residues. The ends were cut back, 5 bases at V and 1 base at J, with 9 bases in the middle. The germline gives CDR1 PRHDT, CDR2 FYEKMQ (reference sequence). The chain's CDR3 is CASSLQGSNQPQHF. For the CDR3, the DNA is TGTGCCAGCAGCCTACAGGGCAGCAATCAGCCCCAGCATTTT.

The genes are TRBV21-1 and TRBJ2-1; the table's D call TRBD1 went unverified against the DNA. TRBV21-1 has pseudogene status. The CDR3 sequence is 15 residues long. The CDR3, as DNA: TGTGCCAGCGGGACACTTGAAAGCTCCTACAATGAGCAGTTCTTC. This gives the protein CASGTLESSYNEQFF.

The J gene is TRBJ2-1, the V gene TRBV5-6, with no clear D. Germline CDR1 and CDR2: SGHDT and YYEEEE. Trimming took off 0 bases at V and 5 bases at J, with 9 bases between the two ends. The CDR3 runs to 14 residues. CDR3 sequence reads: CASSLGLLDNEQFF. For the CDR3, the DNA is TGTGCCAGCAGCTTGGGACTTTTGGACAATGAGCAGTTCTTC.

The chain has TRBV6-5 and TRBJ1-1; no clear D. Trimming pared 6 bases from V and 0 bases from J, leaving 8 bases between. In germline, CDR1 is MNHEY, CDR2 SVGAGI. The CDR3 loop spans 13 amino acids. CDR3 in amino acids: CASRVDLNTEAFF. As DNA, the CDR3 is TGTGCCAGCAGAGTGGATTTGAACACTGAAGCTTTCTTT.

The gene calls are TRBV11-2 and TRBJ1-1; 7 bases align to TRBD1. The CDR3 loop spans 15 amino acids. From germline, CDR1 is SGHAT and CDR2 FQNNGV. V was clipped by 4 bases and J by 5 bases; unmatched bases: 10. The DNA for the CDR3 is TGTGCCAGCAGCTCACAAGGGGGCAAGGTGACTGAAGCTTTCTTT. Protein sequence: CASSSQGGKVTEAFF.

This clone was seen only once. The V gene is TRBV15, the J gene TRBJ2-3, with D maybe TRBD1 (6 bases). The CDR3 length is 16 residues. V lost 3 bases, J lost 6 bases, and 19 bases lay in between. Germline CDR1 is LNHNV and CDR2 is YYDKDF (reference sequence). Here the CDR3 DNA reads TGTGCCACCAGCAGTCTCCGGGACAAGCAAGGGGATACGCAGTATTTT. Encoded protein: CATSSLRDKQGDTQYF.

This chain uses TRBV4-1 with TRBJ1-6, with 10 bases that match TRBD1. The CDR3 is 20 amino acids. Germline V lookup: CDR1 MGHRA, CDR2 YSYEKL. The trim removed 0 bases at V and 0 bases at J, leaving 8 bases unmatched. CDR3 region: CASSQEGGQGMNSYNSPLHF. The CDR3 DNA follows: TGCGCCAGCAGCCAAGAGGGGGGACAGGGGATGAACTCCTATAATTCACCCCTCCACTTT.

The CDR3 is CAWSVGTGLSNQPQHF. CDR3 DNA sequence: TGTGCCTGGAGTGTAGGGACAGGGCTGAGCAATCAGCCCCAGCATTTT. The genes are TRBV30 and TRBJ1-5, with 9 bases matching TRBD1. Germline V lookup: CDR1 GTSNPN, CDR2 SVGIG (reference sequence). CDR3 length: 16 residues. V lost 0 bases to trimming and J lost 1 base; unmatched junction nucleotides: 4.

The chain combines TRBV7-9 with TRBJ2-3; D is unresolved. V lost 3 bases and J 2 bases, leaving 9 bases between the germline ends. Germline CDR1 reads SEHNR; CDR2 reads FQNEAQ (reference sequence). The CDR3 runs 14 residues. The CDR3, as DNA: TGTGCCAGCAGCTTTAGGACCGACACAGATACGCAGTATTTT. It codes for CASSFRTDTDTQYF.

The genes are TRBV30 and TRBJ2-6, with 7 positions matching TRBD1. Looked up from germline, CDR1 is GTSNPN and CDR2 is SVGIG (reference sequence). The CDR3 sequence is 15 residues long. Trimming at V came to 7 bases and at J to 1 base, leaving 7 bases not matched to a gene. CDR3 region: CASSRGLSGANVLTF. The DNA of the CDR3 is TGTGCCTCTTCGAGGGGGCTGTCTGGGGCCAACGTCCTGACTTTC. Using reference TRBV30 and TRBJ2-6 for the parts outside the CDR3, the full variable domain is SQTIHQWPATLVQPVGSPLSLECTVEGTSNPNLYWYRQAAGRGLQLLFYSVGIGQISSEVPQNLSASRPQDRQFILSSKKLLLSDSGFYLCASSRGLSGANVLTFGAGSRLTVL.

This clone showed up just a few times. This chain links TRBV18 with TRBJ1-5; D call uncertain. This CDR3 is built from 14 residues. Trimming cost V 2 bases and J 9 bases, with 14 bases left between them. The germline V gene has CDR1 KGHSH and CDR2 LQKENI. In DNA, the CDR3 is TGTGCCAGCTCACCATCCGGTACCGGTTCGCCCCAGCATTTT. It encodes CASSPSGTGSPQHF.

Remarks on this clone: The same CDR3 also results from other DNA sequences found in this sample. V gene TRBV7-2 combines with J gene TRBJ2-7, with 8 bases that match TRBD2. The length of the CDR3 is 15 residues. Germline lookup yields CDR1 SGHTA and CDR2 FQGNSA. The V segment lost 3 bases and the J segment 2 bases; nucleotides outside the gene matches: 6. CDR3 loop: CASSFTGGPTYEQYF. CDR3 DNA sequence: TGTGCCAGCAGCTTCACGGGAGGGCCTACCTACGAGCAGTACTTC.

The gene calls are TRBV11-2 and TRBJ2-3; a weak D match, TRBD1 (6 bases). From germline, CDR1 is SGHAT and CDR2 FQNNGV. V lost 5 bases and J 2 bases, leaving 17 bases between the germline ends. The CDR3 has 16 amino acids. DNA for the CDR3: TGTGCCAGCAGCCCAGGGGCAAACCGGGTCACAGATACGCAGTATTTT. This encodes CASSPGANRVTDTQYF. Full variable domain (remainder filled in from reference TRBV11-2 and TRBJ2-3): EAGVAQSPRYKIIEKRQSVAFWCNPISGHATLYWYQQILGQGPKLLIQFQNNGVVDDSQLPKDRFSAERLKGVDSTLKIQPAKLEDSAVYLCASSPGANRVTDTQYFGPGTRLTVL.